This entry concerns a single T cell receptor (beta chain). These data belong to a study of shared T cell receptors in the human thymus. Assay used: immunoSEQ multiplex PCR; TCRdb lists only in-frame clones, some missing. Of about 660,000 clones in the sample, approximately 88% were seen once. The V gene end was trimmed by 7 bases and the J gene end by 7 bases; junction bases not matched to a gene: 8. This CDR3 has 13 residues. Germline V gene sequence: CDR1 ENHRY, CDR2 SYGVKD. These same records also appear under a second study, on human thymus T cells. Turning to that study: Healthy Finnish infants undergoing corrective surgery for congenital heart defects were used as donors.

The specimen was thymocytes. This TCR derives from a boy under three years old with a congenital heart defect. V is TRBV10-3 and J is TRBJ1-2; 8 bases align to TRBD1. CDR3 residues: CAIIQGGSGGYTF. CDR3 in DNA: TGTGCCATCATACAGGGGGGTTCTGGTGGCTACACCTTC.